These 32 T cell receptor beta chains were all obtained from the same sample, sequenced in a study of shared clonotypes between healthy human individuals. TCRdb keeps only in-frame clones here, not all; method: immunoSEQ multiplex PCR. The sample has approximately 940,000 clones; 60% to 85% are singletons. The sequencing sample was made of memory CD4+ T cells sorted from blood. Documented subset: CD45RA-negative fraction. These receptors originate from a man aged 18 to 29 in good health.

J is TRBJ1-1 and V is TRBV7-2, with TRBD1 as a possible D gene (6 bases). Deletions cut 8 bases from V and 10 bases from J, with 17 bases between. Germline CDR1 is SGHTA and CDR2 is FQGNSA. The CDR3 runs to 12 residues. The CDR3 protein is CASGSGGTRAFF. In DNA, the CDR3 is TGTGCCAGCGGGAGCGGGGGCACTCGAGCTTTCTTT.

The table lists this clone with a count of one. The chain has TRBV6-5 and TRBJ2-1; no firm D call. The CDR3 spans 13 residues. Trimming took off 5 bases at V and 10 bases at J, with 15 bases between the two ends. Germline values: CDR1 MNHEY, CDR2 SVGAGI. DNA for the CDR3: TGTGCCAGCAGTCAGTCCACGATACTAGAGCAGTTCTTC. Protein product: CASSQSTILEQFF.

V gene TRBV5-1 combines with J gene TRBJ1-6, with D unresolved. Trimming shortened V by 0 bases and J by 8 bases, and 12 bases separated the two germline ends. Germline assignment: CDR1 SGHRS and CDR2 YFSETQ. The CDR3 length is 15 residues. The CDR3 coding sequence is TGCGCCAGCAGCTTGGCCAATTTTGGGGATTCACCCCTCCACTTT. Encoded protein: CASSLANFGDSPLHF. The whole variable domain, filled in from reference TRBV5-1 and TRBJ1-6, reads KAGVTQTPRYLIKTRGQQVTLSCSPISGHRSVSWYQQTPGQGLQFLFEYFSETQRNKGNFPGRFSGRQFSNSRSEMNVSTLELGDSALYLCASSLANFGDSPLHFGNGTRLTVT.

In DNA form, the CDR3 reads TGCGCCAGCAGCTTCAACGGGGGACAGGAGGATGGCTACACCTTC. This codes for CASSFNGGQEDGYTF. V is TRBV5-1 and J is TRBJ1-2; 8 positions agree with TRBD1. Unmatched junction bases numbered 9, after V lost 2 bases and J lost 6 bases. CDR3 length equals 15 residues. Germline loops: CDR1 SGHRS, CDR2 YFSETQ. The variable domain in full, with the rest retrieved from reference TRBV5-1 and TRBJ1-2, is KAGVTQTPRYLIKTRGQQVTLSCSPISGHRSVSWYQQTPGQGLQFLFEYFSETQRNKGNFPGRFSGRQFSNSRSEMNVSTLELGDSALYLCASSFNGGQEDGYTFGSGTRLTVV.

This clone was seen a handful of times. The chain combines TRBV19 with TRBJ1-1; D unresolved. V was pared by 7 bases and J by 1 base, with 7 bases between. CDR3 length: 12 amino acids. CDR1 and CDR2 (germline): LNHDA, SQIVND (reference sequence). This CDR3 is CASMPGNTEAFF. In DNA form, the CDR3 reads TGTGCCAGTATGCCAGGGAACACTGAAGCTTTCTTT.

V usage is TRBV7-2 and J usage is TRBJ1-5; 10 bases map to TRBD1. The junction had 6 bases not matched to a gene; V was cut back by 5 bases and J by 2 bases. CDR1 is SGHTA, CDR2 FQGNSA, per germline. The CDR3 has 16 amino acids. The CDR3 DNA sequence: TGTGCCAGCAGCATTGGGACAGGGGCTGGCAATCAGCCCCAGCATTTT. Translated: CASSIGTGAGNQPQHF.

This clone was detected a few times. The chain links TRBV19 to TRBJ1-1, with D unresolved. Per germline, CDR1 LNHDA and CDR2 SQIVND (reference sequence). This CDR3 region has 14 residues. V was shortened by 3 bases and J by 0 bases, with 8 bases between the two germline ends. CDR3 sequence reads: CASSISAMNTEAFF. DNA of the CDR3: TGTGCCAGTAGTATTTCAGCTATGAACACTGAAGCTTTCTTT.

This clone was counted a few times. This rearrangement joins TRBV5-6 to TRBJ1-1; a weak D match, TRBD1 (6 bases). The length of the CDR3 is 12 residues. CDR1 SGHDT and CDR2 YYEEEE come from the germline V gene. The ends were cut back, 3 bases at V and 8 bases at J, with 11 bases in the middle. The CDR3 region is CASSWYREEAFF. CDR3 nucleotide sequence: TGTGCCAGCAGCTGGTACAGGGAAGAAGCTTTCTTT.

V gene TRBV5-1 combines with J gene TRBJ1-1; 7 bases align to TRBD1. V was pared by 0 bases and J by 5 bases, with 4 bases of the junction left unmatched. The CDR3 spans 14 residues. Germline loops: CDR1 SGHRS, CDR2 YFSETQ. The CDR3 is CASSLGQGKTEAFF. DNA of the CDR3: TGCGCCAGCAGCTTGGGACAGGGTAAGACTGAAGCTTTCTTT.

This sequence joins TRBV6-1 and TRBJ2-3, with TRBD2 as a possible D gene (5 bases). CDR3 length: 12 residues. From germline, CDR1 is MNHNS and CDR2 SASEGT. V lost 6 bases, J lost 8 bases, and 12 bases lay in between. The CDR3 reads CASRRDIGTQYF. In DNA, the CDR3 is TGTGCCAGCAGGAGGGATATCGGTACGCAGTATTTT.

The V gene is TRBV29-1, the J gene TRBJ1-4, with a tentative D call TRBD1 (6 bases). This CDR3 spans 15 amino acids. CDR1 and CDR2 from the germline V gene are SQVTM and ANQGSEA. Trimming left V 6 bases short and J 3 bases short, with 17 bases between. The CDR3 is CSVALTGAANEKLFF. For the CDR3, the DNA is TGCAGCGTGGCCTTGACGGGGGCAGCTAATGAAAAACTGTTTTTT.

This chain links TRBV16 with TRBJ1-1; D is unclear. Germline V gives CDR1 KGHSY, CDR2 FQNENV. Trimming stripped 0 bases from V and 0 bases from J, with 5 bases between. The length of the CDR3 is 14 residues. Here the CDR3 reads CASSQSWVNTEAFF. DNA of the CDR3: TGTGCCAGCAGCCAATCTTGGGTGAACACTGAAGCTTTCTTT.

The CDR3 loop is CASSLGGFNQPQHF. The CDR3 nucleotides read TGTGCCAGCAGCTTGGGAGGATTCAATCAGCCCCAGCATTTT. V and J are TRBV5-6 and TRBJ1-5; D not certain. Germline V gene data show CDR1 as SGHDT and CDR2 as YYEEEE. Trimming took off 0 bases at V and 3 bases at J, with 7 bases between the two ends. The length of the CDR3 is 14 residues.

V and J are TRBV7-2 and TRBJ2-1; 9 bases fit TRBD2. Trimming removed 6 bases from V and 0 bases from J; junction bases left unmatched: 6. Germline-derived CDR1 and CDR2 are SGHTA and FQGNSA. CDR3 length: 16 amino acids. CDR3 in amino acids: CASRTSGIGSYNEQFF. CDR3 DNA: TGTGCCAGCAGGACTAGCGGTATTGGCTCCTACAATGAGCAGTTCTTC.

This chain uses TRBV7-2 with TRBJ2-5, with 9 bases aligning to TRBD2. Looked up from germline, CDR1 is SGHTA and CDR2 is FQGNSA. Trimming took 6 bases from V and 4 from J; bases not matched to a gene: 3. The CDR3 covers 13 residues. The DNA for the CDR3 is TGTGCCAGCAGTCGAGCGGGAGGAGAGACCCAGTACTTC. As protein: CASSRAGGETQYF.

The DNA for the CDR3 is TGTGCCTGGAGTGGTTGGGACAGGGGAGGTGAAAAACTGTTTTTT. Protein product: CAWSGWDRGGEKLFF. The genes are TRBV30 and TRBJ1-4; 10 bases align to TRBD1. Unmatched junction bases numbered 6, after V lost 1 base and J lost 7 bases. The CDR3 is 15 residues long. CDR1 is GTSNPN, CDR2 SVGIG, per germline (reference sequence).

This clone was counted at least ten times. The chain carries TRBV7-2 and TRBJ2-2, with 11 bases lining up with TRBD2. Unmatched junction bases numbered 5, after V lost 5 bases and J lost 6 bases. CDR1 is SGHTA, CDR2 FQGNSA, per germline. The CDR3 extends over 15 amino acids. The DNA for the CDR3 is TGTGCCAGCAGCCTGGGGACTAGCGGCTCCGGGGAGCTGTTTTTT. It translates to CASSLGTSGSGELFF. Full variable domain (outside the CDR3, taken from reference TRBV7-2 and TRBJ2-2): GAGVSQSPSNKVTEKGKDVELRCDPISGHTALYWYRQSLGQGLEFLIYFQGNSAPDKSGLPSDRFSAERTGGSVSTLTIQRTQQEDSAVYLCASSLGTSGSGELFFGEGSRLTVL.

This chain connects TRBV5-4 to TRBJ2-1; D not certain. The CDR3 runs 13 residues. Germline loops: CDR1 SGHNT, CDR2 YYREEE (reference sequence). V was cut by 4 bases and J by 10 bases, with 15 bases left in between. CDR3 sequence: CASSADLLGEQFF. In nucleotides, the CDR3 is TGTGCCAGCAGCGCCGACCTCCTCGGGGAGCAGTTCTTC.

This clone was counted many times. This chain joins TRBV19 and TRBJ1-1; no clear D. The CDR3 runs to 14 residues. Trimming stripped 9 bases from V and 1 base from J, with 15 bases between. Germline V gene lookup returns CDR1 LNHDA and CDR2 SQIVND (reference sequence). Here the CDR3 DNA reads TGTGCCAGCAGCCTCAGGACCGCGAACACTGAAGCTTTCTTT. This gives the protein CASSLRTANTEAFF.

The chain uses TRBV6-1 and TRBJ2-7, with 8 nucleotides matching TRBD1. Germline V CDR1 and CDR2: MNHNS, SASEGT. The CDR3 contains 15 residues. The V and J ends lost 4 bases and 2 bases, in that order; junction bases with no gene match: 7. The chain's CDR3 is CASSVQGGSTYEQYF. CDR3 nucleotides: TGTGCCAGCAGTGTACAGGGGGGAAGCACCTACGAGCAGTACTTC.

V usage is TRBV19 and J usage is TRBJ1-1; D remains unclear. V was clipped by 7 bases and J by 3 bases, with 9 bases between them. This CDR3 is built from 12 residues. Germline-derived CDR1 and CDR2 are LNHDA and SQIVND (reference sequence). The CDR3 bases are TGTGCCAGTAAAGAAAGGTACACTGAAGCTTTCTTT. This encodes CASKERYTEAFF.

The V gene is TRBV30, the J gene TRBJ2-1, with D uncertain. The V end lost 4 bases, the J end lost 0 bases, and 7 bases lay between the germline ends. The CDR3 covers 13 residues. Germline CDR1 is GTSNPN and CDR2 is SVGIG (reference sequence). CDR3 sequence: CAWTLSSYNEQFF. CDR3 DNA sequence: TGTGCCTGGACTTTGAGCTCCTACAATGAGCAGTTCTTC. Combining the CDR3 with reference TRBV30 and TRBJ2-1 gives the whole variable domain SQTIHQWPATLVQPVGSPLSLECTVEGTSNPNLYWYRQAAGRGLQLLFYSVGIGQISSEVPQNLSASRPQDRQFILSSKKLLLSDSGFYLCAWTLSSYNEQFFGPGTRLTVL.

This chain joins TRBV10-3 and TRBJ2-3; TRBD1 is a possible D gene (6 bases). Germline V gene data show CDR1 as ENHRY and CDR2 as SYGVKD. The CDR3 is 14 residues long. Trimming took 4 bases from V and 6 from J, leaving 14 bases between them. CDR3 nucleotides: TGTGCCATCAGTGCACAGGGAGCATCGGATACGCAGTATTTT. Its translation: CAISAQGASDTQYF.

This clone came up many times. This specimen includes other DNA sequences encoding the same CDR3. CDR3 bases: TGTGCCAGCTCACTGGGACAGGGAAACACCGGGGAGCTGTTTTTT. Translated: CASSLGQGNTGELFF. The chain carries TRBV18 and TRBJ2-2; 9 nucleotides agree with TRBD1. V was pared by 4 bases and J by 2 bases, with 2 bases of the junction left unmatched. Germline CDR1 KGHSH, CDR2 LQKENI. This CDR3 is 15 amino acids long.

CDR3 sequence: CASTASGRPTDTQYF. CDR3 nucleotide sequence: TGTGCCAGTACGGCGAGCGGGAGACCCACAGATACGCAGTATTTT. The rearrangement uses TRBV19 and TRBJ2-3; 8 positions agree with TRBD2. Germline V lookup: CDR1 LNHDA, CDR2 SQIVND (reference sequence). V gave up 7 bases and J gave up 2 bases; unmatched junction bases: 8. The CDR3 has 15 amino acids.

The chain uses TRBV6-1 and TRBJ2-7; possibly TRBD1 for D (6 bases). This CDR3 has 11 amino acids. Trimming stripped 4 bases from V and 9 bases from J, with 10 bases between. Germline CDR1 and CDR2: MNHNS and SASEGT. DNA for the CDR3: TGTGCCAGCAGTGCTCAGGACAGGCAGTACTTC. Protein: CASSAQDRQYF.

The chain has TRBV4-3 and TRBJ1-1; D gene ambiguous. V was pared by 4 bases and J by 0 bases, with 12 bases between. CDR3 length: 15 residues. CDR1 LGHNA and CDR2 YSLEER come from the germline V gene. The CDR3, as DNA: TGCGCCAGCAGCCGGTTGGGCGGGATGAACACTGAAGCTTTCTTT. Translation gives CASSRLGGMNTEAFF.

A single count supports this clone. This chain uses TRBV25-1 with TRBJ1-4; 8 bases are a match to TRBD1. V was pared by 5 bases and J by 6 bases, with 8 bases of the junction left unmatched. This CDR3 region has 15 residues. Germline CDR1 and CDR2: MGHDK and SYGVNS. The CDR3 DNA is TGTGCCAGCAGTTCGCCAGGGGGCAGTGATGAAAAACTGTTTTTT. This translates into CASSSPGGSDEKLFF.

The sample holds one count of this clone. The V call is TRBV6-1, the J call TRBJ1-2, with D possibly TRBD1 on 6 matching bases. The CDR3 extends over 17 amino acids. The V gene lost 0 bases and the J gene lost 2 bases, with 16 bases spanning the gap. Looked up from germline, CDR1 is MNHNS and CDR2 is SASEGT. CDR3 nucleotide sequence: TGTGCCAGCAGTGAAGCTAGGACAGTCAGGGGAAACTATGGCTACACCTTC. It codes for CASSEARTVRGNYGYTF.

The chain employs TRBV6-1 and TRBJ1-2; D unresolved. The CDR3 has 11 amino acids. The germline V gene encodes CDR1 MNHNS and CDR2 SASEGT. The V gene lost 8 bases and the J gene lost 5 bases, with 9 bases spanning the gap. In DNA, the CDR3 is TGTGCCAGCTGGGGTAGTTATGGCTACACCTTC. Protein sequence: CASWGSYGYTF.

The rearrangement links TRBV10-3 to TRBJ2-6; 8 bases are a match to TRBD2. Trimming at V came to 10 bases and at J to 4 bases, leaving 6 bases not matched to a gene. CDR3 length: 14 amino acids. Per germline, CDR1 ENHRY and CDR2 SYGVKD. The CDR3 sequence: CASREGSGANVLTF. In DNA, the CDR3 is TGTGCCAGCCGGGAGGGGTCAGGGGCCAACGTCCTGACTTTC.

The V gene is TRBV28, the J gene TRBJ1-5; D is perhaps TRBD1 (6 bases). This CDR3 has 13 residues. CDR1 MDHEN and CDR2 SYDVKM come from the germline V gene. V lost 6 bases and J lost 4, with 10 bases in between. In DNA, the CDR3 is TGTGCCAGCAGATCGACAGGTAATCAGCCCCAGCATTTT. The encoded protein is CASRSTGNQPQHF.